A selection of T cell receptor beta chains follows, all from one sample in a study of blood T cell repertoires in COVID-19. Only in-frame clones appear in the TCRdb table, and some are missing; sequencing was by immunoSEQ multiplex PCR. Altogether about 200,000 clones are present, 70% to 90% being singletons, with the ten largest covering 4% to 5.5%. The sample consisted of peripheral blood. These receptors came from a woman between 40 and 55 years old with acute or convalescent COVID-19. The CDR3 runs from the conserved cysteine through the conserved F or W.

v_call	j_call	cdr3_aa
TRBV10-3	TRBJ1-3	CAISQDRGLSGNTIYF
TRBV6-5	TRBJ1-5	CASRVEGSSNQPQHF
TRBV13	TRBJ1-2	CASSLGGTATSYGYTF
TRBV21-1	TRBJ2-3	CASSKDQRGGSDTQYF
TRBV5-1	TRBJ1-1	CASSLAAAGRYPIMNTEAFF
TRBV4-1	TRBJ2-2	CASSRTTSGGATGELFF
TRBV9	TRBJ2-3	CASSVASGGAATDTQYF
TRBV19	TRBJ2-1	CASSGGAGEQFF
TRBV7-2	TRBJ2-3	CASSLDRGRTDTQYF
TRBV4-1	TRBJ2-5	CASSLQRGRETQYF
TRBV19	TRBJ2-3	CASSMGQGVDTQYF
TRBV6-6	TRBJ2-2	CASSKPWTGELFF
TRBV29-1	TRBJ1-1	CSVQGINTEAFF
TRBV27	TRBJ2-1	CASSSPNGQSEQFF
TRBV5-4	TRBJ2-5	CASSFLAGGPGRETQYF
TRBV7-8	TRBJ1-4	CASSYRRGSRKGGEKLFF
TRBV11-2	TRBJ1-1	CASSRERNTEAFF
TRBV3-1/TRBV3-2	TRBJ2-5	CASSQEGMGLVRETQYF
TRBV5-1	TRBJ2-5	CASSLEGHRMETQYF
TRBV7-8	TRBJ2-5	CASSSSGVETQYF
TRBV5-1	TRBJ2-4	CASSLNGQERNIQYF
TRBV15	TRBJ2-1	CATSRGPQGENTEQFF
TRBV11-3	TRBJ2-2	CASSPRDREAGELFF
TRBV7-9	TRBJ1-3	CASSLSYSGNTIYF
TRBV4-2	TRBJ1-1	CASSRTDRMNTEAFF
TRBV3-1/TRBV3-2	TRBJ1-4	CASSPDVLYNEKLFF
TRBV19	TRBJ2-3	CASSIGAGSTDTQYF
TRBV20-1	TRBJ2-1	CSASRETGVGNEQFF